This record concerns one T cell receptor beta chain sequence. This clone's antigen is unknown. Base qualities are not at hand, and no much larger clone is one base apart. cDNA was synthesized by template-switch 5'RACE using a primer carrying a 10-nucleotide random unique molecular identifier by which each TCR transcript was tagged. Every sequencing run yielded over 160 million TCR-beta sequences covering 15-18 subjects. The RNeasy kit was used for extraction of total RNA. The KAPA Real-time Library Amplification kit was used to amplify TCR-beta VDJ regions with primers for the TCR constant region and the 5'RACE anchor. A first PCR added sample indexes and Illumina adaptors, after which a second PCR increased the library yield. The roughly 650 bp TCR product was size-selected on a 2% E-gel SizeSelection system after Ampure bead purification. Library quality was checked on a Bioanalyzer, concentration was measured with Qubit, and libraries were quantified with the Kapa Library Quantification kit before pooling. Paired-end 2 x 150 bp sequencing of the libraries was performed on an Illumina HiSeq 2500. To increase sequence diversity, about 25-31% phiX was spiked into each library pool. The study's processing was this. Quality-filtered reads were processed with the UMI-based MiGEC pipeline, which removed over 75% of raw TCR sequences during error correction. IMGT germline references were used for aligning VDJ genes, and each clonotype was defined as a unique CDR3 amino acid sequence together with its V-J genes. Clonal expansion, Shannon diversity, and CDR3 relatedness (CalcPairwiseDistances, ClusterSamples) were evaluated with VDJtools, and phylogenetic trees were built with CLCbio workbench. Expanded clones were defined as having at least 8 unique UMIs, based on coefficient-of-variation modelling across technical triplicates. Using fastp trimming at Q25 and MiXCR clonotype assembly, TCRdb reanalyzed the public sequencing data and kept in-frame beta chains. Identical CDR3 proteins give one entry, which carries the most common genes and DNA. The V and J calls come from TCRdb's annotation, not from the publication. In this sample the table shows 95,000 to 150,000 distinct CDR3 sequences, roughly 3.4% of which occur a single time. The ten top clones hold 1% to 1.5% of the sample.

For unsorted PBMC libraries, 2 million PBMCs were used after storage in RNAlater at -80 degrees C until RNA extraction. Multiple sclerosis patients were enrolled in a US clinical protocol evaluating disease progression by magnetic resonance imaging. Peripheral blood was subjected to Ficoll-Hypaque density gradient centrifugation to isolate PBMCs, which were then cryopreserved in liquid nitrogen. This sample stems from a study of neurological immune-mediated disorders (dated by TCRdb to 2018 to 2020). With regard to the full study: Among the approximately 35 multiple sclerosis patients, relapsing-remitting MS was present in around 30 and secondary progressive MS was present in 3. Using UMI-based sequencing, the study compared peripheral blood TCR-beta repertoires from patients with HTLV-I-associated myelopathy (HAM/TSP), patients with multiple sclerosis, and healthy controls. Alongside PBMC samples, the set of some 98 TCR-beta libraries contained longitudinal samples, technical triplicates, and paired CD4+ and CD8+ T-cell subsets that had been sorted. The cohort included about 70 subjects: roughly 15 with HAM/TSP, around 34 with multiple sclerosis, and 20 healthy controls. Overall study outcomes, separate from this receptor: TCR clonal expansion was highest in HAM/TSP patients and lowest in MS patients, with MS patients falling below even healthy controls. The MS cluster was not associated with any clinical or MRI features, and the authors stated that larger cohorts are needed. Phylogenetic analysis grouped repertoires from 18 of 34 MS patients into a cluster of related CDR3 sequences, suggesting a possible repertoire-level signature. Expanded clones from different subjects shared no identical CDR3 amino acid sequences, which suggests that TCR-beta repertoires were private in all groups.

Deletion took 6 bases off V and 0 bases off J, with a span of 9 bases between the germline ends. From a lookup of the germline V gene, CDR1 and CDR2 are ENHRY and SYGVKD. The CDR3 holds 15 amino acids from the cysteine to the phenylalanine. The CDR3 DNA has 45 bases and is translated from base 1. The TCR originated in a woman under 40 with multiple sclerosis. Here the chain combines TRBV10-3 and TRBJ2-6, with no reliable assignment of the D segment. Sequencing was carried out using PBMCs. For the CDR3, the sequence is CAISITASGANVLTF. The nucleotides read TGTGCCATCAGCATAACGGCCTCTGGGGCCAACGTCCTGACTTTC.